This entry features one TCR beta chain sequence. The antigen remains undetermined. The data are from a study of radiation and T cells in renal cell carcinoma. The sample's treatment: treatment-naive control, cytoreductive nephrectomy. The tumor was a clear cell renal cell carcinoma. Germline values: CDR1 MNHNY, CDR2 SVGAGI (reference sequence). The V gene lost 4 bases and the J gene lost 6 bases, with 16 bases spanning the gap. CDR3 size: 14 residues. Only in-frame clones appear in the TCRdb table, and some are missing; sequencing was by immunoSEQ multiplex PCR. Of about 25,000 clones listed, roughly 60% were seen once; the top ten hold 22%. Study-level findings and limits: Sampling covered only 0.9 to 1 g of each tumor. In nephrectomy-only tumors, top 100 clonotypes averaged about 45%, versus roughly 50% irradiated.

The sample consisted of tumor tissue, taken from a patient whose treatment was nephrectomy without radiotherapy. The sequence came from a middle-aged man with renal cell carcinoma. The V call is TRBV6-6, the J call TRBJ2-7; a weak D match, TRBD2 (6 bases). Written as DNA, the CDR3 is TGTGCCAGCAGTTTCCAGGTGCCCGGGGGCGAGCAGTACGTC. It yields the protein CASSFQVPGGEQYV.